This TCR beta chain is from a study of CD8+CD57+ T cells in acquired aplastic anemia (dated by TCRdb to 2016 to 2018). Background on the whole study: On average, sorted CD4+ and CD8+ cells yielded approximately 3 ug of extracted DNA, with a range of roughly 0.18 to 30 ug. An average of approximately 10 million reads for CD4+ cells and 11.0 million reads for CD8+ cells was obtained from healthy donor samples. The investigation overall reported the following: No significant difference in CD8+ Simpson's diversity was found between patients and healthy controls (P=0.060). Around 28 CD8+ CDR3 sequences were found to be shared between patients and controls, but these sequences appeared to be highly expressed in patients and within the immunodominant clones of the patients.

V loses 5 bases at its end and J loses 8 bases; junction bases beyond the gene matches: 7. There are 14 amino acids in the CDR3, from cysteine to phenylalanine inclusive. The kept DNA is CDR3 alone, 42 bases in frame from the first base. CDR1 is given as LNHDA and CDR2 as SQIVND, both from the germline V gene (reference sequence). This clonotype has at least ten counts. There is no known antigen for this receptor. No per-base quality is available; no much larger clone lies one base away. TCR beta VDJ combination and CDR3 sequence profiling used genomic DNA as the template. An Illumina HiSeq 2000 was used for TCR repertoire sequencing. The paper's data handling went like this. Repertoires were assessed using TRBV/TRBJ rearrangement plots, CDR3 size and DJ length profiles, and Simpson's diversity index. The most abundant DNA sequence in the deep sequencing data was defined as the immunodominant clone. CDR3 amino acid sequences were checked for sharing across subjects and were also compared against the VDJdb database and published repertoires. TCRdb reprocessed the public reads (quality trimming at Q25 with fastp, clone calling with MiXCR) and kept in-frame beta chains. Merged by CDR3 protein, the rows form single entries marked with the most common genes and DNA. The V and J calls were determined by TCRdb, not by the authors. This sample has 150,000 to 200,000 distinct CDR3 sequences in its table, and about half of those were observed once. The ten largest clones capture around 2.9% of the sample.

The study deep-sequenced TCR repertoires of sorted CD4+ and CD8+ blood T cells from severe aplastic anemia patients and healthy subjects. Ficoll-Paque density gradient centrifugation was used to isolate peripheral blood mononuclear cells. Before DNA was extracted, CD4+ and CD8+ T cells were sorted using either FACS or magnetic beads. The chain joins TRBV19 to TRBJ1-2; 11 bases in between match TRBD1. The clonotype comes from a human donor in good health. Material for sequencing was sorted CD4+, CD8+, or CD8+CD57+ T cells (not recorded which) from PBMCs. The nucleotide sequence reads as follows: TGTGCCAGTAGTGTCGGACAGGGGGCAGGAGGCTACACCTTC. This encodes CASSVGQGAGGYTF.